The 16 T cell receptor beta chains below were found in one sample sequenced in a study of T cell responses to AZD1222 COVID-19 vaccine. Sequencing used immunoSEQ multiplex PCR; TCRdb keeps in-frame clones, though not all of them. The sample includes tens of thousands of clones, about 90% seen only once; the top ten take roughly 3.1%. Sequenced here: peripheral blood, sampled 28 days after the second AZD1222 dose. These receptors were obtained from an adult who received the AZD1222 COVID-19 vaccine.

J is TRBJ1-5 and V is TRBV19, with D perhaps matching TRBD1 (5 bases). The V gene's germline CDR1 is LNHDA and CDR2 SQIVND (reference sequence). The CDR3 spans 13 residues. Trimming stripped 1 base from V and 5 bases from J, with 6 bases between. In DNA, the CDR3 is TGTGCCAGTAGTATAGGGGGGGATCAGCCCCAGCATTTT. It yields the protein CASSIGGDQPQHF.

This chain links TRBV3-1 (or the pseudogene TRBV3-2) with TRBJ1-6; D not certain. Germline values: CDR1 LGHDT, CDR2 YNNKEL (reference sequence). Trimming took 0 bases from V and 2 from J, leaving 11 bases between them. The CDR3 extends over 17 amino acids. DNA for the CDR3: TGTGCCAGCAGCCAAGATCAAGCTCCCACCTATAATTCACCCCTCCACTTT. It is translated as CASSQDQAPTYNSPLHF.

The chain combines TRBV29-1 with TRBJ2-5; 7 bases are a match to TRBD1. Trimming cost V 5 bases and J 5 bases; bases outside gene matches: 2. The length of the CDR3 is 11 residues. CDR1 is SQVTM, CDR2 ANQGSEA, per germline. CDR3 nucleotide sequence: TGCAGCGTTTGCAGGGGGGAGACCCAGTACTTC. It is translated as CSVCRGETQYF.

V gene TRBV5-8 combines with J gene TRBJ1-6; D gene ambiguous. Between the trimmed V and J ends, which lost 4 bases and 5 bases, there was a span of 7 bases. The CDR3 is 13 amino acids. The germline V gene encodes CDR1 SGHTS and CDR2 YDEGEE. This CDR3 reads CASSIRNNSPLHF. DNA for the CDR3: TGTGCCAGCAGCATTAGAAATAATTCACCCCTCCACTTT.

This chain joins TRBV2 and TRBJ1-5; no clear D. V lost 4 bases to trimming and J lost 7 bases, with 11 bases between them. CDR3 length: 13 residues. From germline, CDR1 is SNHLY and CDR2 FYNNEI. Here the CDR3 reads CASSGESGQPQHF. DNA of the CDR3: TGTGCCAGCAGTGGGGAATCCGGGCAGCCCCAGCATTTT.

The V gene is TRBV29-1, the J gene TRBJ2-1, with a possible D match to TRBD2 (6 bases). Germline V CDR1 and CDR2: SQVTM, ANQGSEA. This CDR3 is built from 10 residues. The CDR3 sequence: CRVGGDEQFF. CDR3 DNA: TGCAGAGTCGGGGGAGATGAGCAGTTCTTC.

The chain carries TRBV3-1 (or the pseudogene TRBV3-2) and TRBJ2-3, with 12 bases identical to TRBD2. CDR3 size: 16 residues. Germline V CDR1 and CDR2: LGHDT, YNNKEL (reference sequence). V shed 3 bases and J 4 bases; nucleotides not matched to a gene: 5. The CDR3 region is CASSQRGLAGSDTQYF. Here the CDR3 DNA reads TGTGCCAGCAGCCAGCGGGGACTAGCGGGCTCAGATACGCAGTATTTT.

This clone appeared a single time. This chain connects TRBV5-1 to TRBJ1-6; TRBD1 agrees at 7 bases. The CDR3 loop spans 16 amino acids. Germline-derived CDR1 and CDR2 are SGHRS and YFSETQ. J was trimmed by 10 bases and V by 3 bases; bases with no gene match: 13. The CDR3 DNA reads TGCGCCAGCAGCTGGGGAACAGGGGAAAGTCAATCACCCCTCCACTTT. It yields the protein CASSWGTGESQSPLHF.

In DNA, the CDR3 is TGCGCCAGCAGTGAGAGTTTCGGACAGGTCGGCACCGGGGAGCTGTTTTTT. This encodes CASSESFGQVGTGELFF. The rearrangement joins TRBV10-1 to TRBJ2-2; TRBD1 agrees at 7 bases. The ends lost 2 bases at V and 4 bases at J; junction bases unmatched: 10. CDR3 length: 17 residues. Germline CDR1 and CDR2: WNHNN and SYGVQD (reference sequence).

This clone was detected only once. V usage is TRBV7-9 and J usage is TRBJ2-7; TRBD1 matches 9 bases. The germline V gene has CDR1 SEHNR and CDR2 FQNEAQ (reference sequence). CDR3 length: 18 residues. Unmatched junction bases numbered 19, after V lost 4 bases and J lost 6 bases. CDR3 sequence reads: CASSWGTGYQGRSPEQYF. The CDR3 DNA reads as TGTGCCAGCAGCTGGGGGACAGGGTACCAAGGACGAAGTCCCGAGCAGTACTTC.

V gene TRBV13 combines with J gene TRBJ2-1, with TRBD1 matching 8 bases. Looked up from germline, CDR1 is PRHDT and CDR2 is FYEKMQ (reference sequence). V was pared by 3 bases and J by 2 bases, with 3 bases of the junction left unmatched. The CDR3 covers 15 residues. The CDR3: CASSLLQGAYNEQFF. As DNA, the CDR3 is TGTGCCAGCAGCTTGTTACAGGGGGCCTACAATGAGCAGTTCTTC.

J is TRBJ2-6 and V is TRBV7-8; 10 bases align to TRBD1. This CDR3 contains 16 residues. V lost 4 bases to trimming and J lost 2 bases; unmatched junction nucleotides: 2. The germline CDR1 and CDR2 sequences are SGHVS and FQNEAQ. CDR3 in amino acids: CASSSGTGAGANVLTF. Here the CDR3 DNA reads TGTGCCAGCAGCTCCGGGACAGGGGCTGGGGCCAACGTCCTGACTTTC.

V and J are TRBV4-2 and TRBJ1-1, with 7 bases matching TRBD1. The germline gives CDR1 LGHNA, CDR2 YNFKEQ. CDR3 size: 16 residues. J lost 0 bases, V lost 7 bases, and 11 bases had no gene match. CDR3: CASTIQTGALNTEAFF. Written as DNA, the CDR3 is TGTGCCAGCACGATTCAAACAGGGGCGTTGAACACTGAAGCTTTCTTT.

The chain has TRBV11-3 and TRBJ2-1; the match to TRBD2 covers 10 bases. Germline V lookup: CDR1 SGHNT, CDR2 YENEEA. This CDR3 spans 15 amino acids. The V gene end was trimmed by 5 bases and the J gene end by 4 bases; junction bases not matched to a gene: 5. CDR3 sequence reads: CASSPTLAGYNEQFF. The DNA of the CDR3 is TGTGCCAGCAGCCCCACACTAGCGGGGTACAATGAGCAGTTCTTC.

The V call is TRBV7-9, the J call TRBJ1-2, with D tentatively TRBD1 (5 bases). Germline lookup yields CDR1 SEHNR and CDR2 FQNEAQ (reference sequence). The ends were cut back, 5 bases at V and 2 bases at J, with 9 bases in the middle. CDR3 length: 13 residues. The CDR3 sequence: CASSQQENYGYTF. The DNA of the CDR3 is TGTGCCAGCAGCCAACAGGAAAACTATGGCTACACCTTC.

This rearrangement joins TRBV9 to TRBJ1-1; 9 bases are shared with TRBD1. The CDR3 is 13 residues long. The germline CDR1 and CDR2 sequences are SGDLS and YYNGEE. Losses at the gene ends were 4 bases for V and 4 bases for J; bases not matched to a gene: 2. The CDR3 region has the DNA TGTGCCAGCAGCACGGACAGGGGCACTGAAGCTTTCTTT. It is translated as CASSTDRGTEAFF.